The 20 T cell receptor beta chains listed next were all sequenced from one sample in a study of OX40 agonist ivuxolimab in advanced cancers. Measured with immunoSEQ multiplex PCR; TCRdb has only the in-frame clones, and not every one. The sample contains tens of thousands of clones, roughly 90% of which appear only once. This sample comprised CD4+ or CD8+ T cells sorted from blood, obtained in a trial of the OX40 agonist ivuxolimab. These receptors all come from an adult with an advanced solid tumor such as melanoma, head and neck, liver or kidney cancer.

The chain couples TRBV28 to TRBJ2-7; 9 bases match TRBD2. This CDR3 has 13 amino acids. Germline assignment: CDR1 MDHEN and CDR2 SYDVKM. Trimming at V came to 10 bases and at J to 3 bases, leaving 7 bases not matched to a gene. CDR3 bases: TGTGCCACCCTACTTAGCGGGAGCTACGAGCAGTACTTC. It translates to CATLLSGSYEQYF.

The chain is built from TRBV5-6 and TRBJ2-2; D remains unclear. Trimming cost V 4 bases and J 6 bases, with 7 bases left between them. Germline V CDR1 and CDR2: SGHDT, YYEEEE. The length of the CDR3 is 12 residues. The CDR3 loop is CASSIPPGELFF. CDR3 coding DNA: TGTGCCAGCAGCATCCCGCCCGGGGAGCTGTTTTTT.

This CDR3 is CASSLAYRARGYNEQFF. Written as DNA, the CDR3 is TGTGCCAGCAGCTTAGCGTACAGGGCGAGGGGGTACAATGAGCAGTTCTTC. The chain is built from TRBV11-2 and TRBJ2-1; D is perhaps TRBD1 (6 bases). The germline V and J ends were trimmed by 1 base and 4 bases, with 17 bases remaining between them. Germline V CDR1 and CDR2: SGHAT, FQNNGV. This CDR3 is built from 17 residues.

This clone was found a few times. V gene TRBV7-2 combines with J gene TRBJ2-1; D is undetermined. CDR1 is SGHTA, CDR2 FQGNSA, per germline. V was clipped by 3 bases and J by 6 bases, with 15 bases between them. The CDR3 covers 15 residues. CDR3 loop: CASSLQTQRSNEQFF. CDR3 coding DNA: TGTGCCAGCAGCTTGCAGACCCAACGGAGCAATGAGCAGTTCTTC.

The V and J genes are TRBV2 and TRBJ1-1; 8 bases agree with TRBD1. The V and J ends lost 6 bases and 5 bases, in that order; junction bases with no gene match: 14. CDR1 is SNHLY, CDR2 FYNNEI, per germline. This CDR3 has 16 residues. CDR3 loop: CASSPGQGAGGTEAFF. The DNA for the CDR3 is TGTGCCAGCAGCCCCGGGCAGGGGGCGGGGGGGACTGAAGCTTTCTTT.

This chain joins TRBV10-1 and TRBJ1-5; unclear D gene. The germline V and J ends were trimmed by 1 base and 9 bases, with 10 bases remaining between them. Per the germline V gene, CDR1 is WNHNN and CDR2 is SYGVQD (reference sequence). The CDR3 loop spans 13 amino acids. The CDR3 is CASSECRLRPQHF. The CDR3 region has the DNA TGCGCCAGCAGTGAGTGCCGGTTGAGGCCCCAGCATTTT.

This chain uses TRBV6-5 with TRBJ2-7, with D tentatively TRBD2 (6 bases). Germline values: CDR1 MNHEY, CDR2 SVGAGI. The CDR3 is 16 residues long. Trimming left V 2 bases short and J 2 bases short, with 16 bases between. The CDR3 is CASSYIVQRAAYEQYF. As DNA, the CDR3 is TGTGCCAGCAGTTACATCGTCCAGCGGGCAGCCTACGAGCAGTACTTC.

This clone was observed a single time. This chain connects TRBV5-6 to TRBJ1-1; a possible D gene is TRBD1 (5 bases). Per the germline V gene, CDR1 is SGHDT and CDR2 is YYEEEE. The CDR3 totals 16 residues. V was pared by 3 bases and J by 0 bases, with 15 bases between. The CDR3 region is CASSSRSRDLNTEAFF. The DNA of the CDR3 is TGTGCCAGCAGCTCACGTTCCAGGGACCTGAACACTGAAGCTTTCTTT.

V is TRBV11-2 and J is TRBJ2-3; TRBD1 or TRBD2 may be the D gene (5 bases each). The CDR3 length is 16 residues. The germline V gene has CDR1 SGHAT and CDR2 FQNNGV. V gave up 5 bases and J gave up 0 bases, with 15 bases separating them. For the CDR3, the DNA is TGTGCCAGCAGCCGGAGGCAGGGTCCGAGCACAGATACGCAGTATTTT. Translated, it gives CASSRRQGPSTDTQYF.

V is TRBV7-2 and J is TRBJ1-2; D is uncertain. The germline V and J ends were trimmed by 3 bases and 5 bases, with 16 bases remaining between them. The germline gives CDR1 SGHTA, CDR2 FQGNSA. The CDR3 has 15 amino acids. CDR3 bases: TGTGCCAGCAGCTTTCCGTCGCGGGCTGGATATGGCTACACCTTC. Translated, it gives CASSFPSRAGYGYTF.

This chain uses TRBV14 with TRBJ1-1; no clear D. The CDR3 is 13 residues long. The V end was cut by 4 bases, the J end by 6 bases, with 12 bases between. The germline V gene has CDR1 SGHDN and CDR2 FVKESK. Written as DNA, the CDR3 is TGTGCCAGCAGCCCCCAGTTCATGGCTGAAGCTTTCTTT. The encoded protein is CASSPQFMAEAFF.

The chain links TRBV7-9 to TRBJ2-1; 9 bases are a match to TRBD2. This CDR3 contains 16 residues. Trimming at V came to 8 bases and at J to 6 bases, leaving 14 bases not matched to a gene. Germline V gene data show CDR1 as SEHNR and CDR2 as FQNEAQ (reference sequence). Written as DNA, the CDR3 is TGTGCCAGCCTGGGGGCGGGACTAGCCCTTTTCAATGAGCAGTTCTTC. Translating gives CASLGAGLALFNEQFF.

The rearrangement joins TRBV28 to TRBJ1-5; unclear D gene. V lost 5 bases, J lost 11 bases, and 19 bases lay in between. The CDR3 has 14 amino acids. Germline CDR1 is MDHEN and CDR2 is SYDVKM. CDR3 coding DNA: TGTGCCAGCAGTCCCGTAGGACTCAAATCAGCCCAGCATTTT. This sequence encodes CASSPVGLKSAQHF.

This clone appeared a few times. The V call is TRBV6-5, the J call TRBJ1-1; 11 nucleotides line up with TRBD1. Germline V gene sequence: CDR1 MNHEY, CDR2 SVGAGI. The CDR3 loop spans 12 amino acids. J was trimmed by 14 bases and V by 6 bases; bases with no gene match: 8. In DNA form, the CDR3 reads TGTGCCAGCAGCCAGGACAGGGGGCTTGGGTTCTTT. Its protein is CASSQDRGLGFF.

CDR3 sequence: CASSLRASETQYF. In DNA form, the CDR3 reads TGTGCCAGCAGCCTCAGGGCGTCGGAGACCCAGTACTTC. The rearrangement uses TRBV9 and TRBJ2-5, with D possibly being TRBD1 (5 bases). This CDR3 is 13 amino acids long. V was clipped by 4 bases and J by 5 bases, with 12 bases between them. Germline-derived CDR1 and CDR2 are SGDLS and YYNGEE.

The V and J genes are TRBV5-1 and TRBJ2-5, with TRBD2 matching 8 bases. Germline-derived CDR1 and CDR2 are SGHRS and YFSETQ. This CDR3 is built from 17 residues. V gave up 5 bases and J gave up 11 bases; unmatched junction bases: 23. CDR3 loop: CASSAPSGGKMRWEQYF. The CDR3 DNA reads as TGCGCCAGCAGTGCCCCCTCGGGGGGGAAGATGCGATGGGAGCAGTACTTC.

The chain has TRBV19 and TRBJ1-5; TRBD1 matches at 9 bases. Germline lookup yields CDR1 LNHDA and CDR2 SQIVND (reference sequence). J lost 0 bases, V lost 7 bases, and 10 bases had no gene match. This CDR3 contains 17 residues. The CDR3 region is CASTRGTGRYSNQPQHF. For the CDR3, the DNA is TGTGCCAGTACTCGCGGGACAGGGCGTTATAGCAATCAGCCCCAGCATTTT. Full variable domain (outside the CDR3, taken from reference TRBV19 and TRBJ1-5): DGGITQSPKYLFRKEGQNVTLSCEQNLNHDAMYWYRQDPGQGLRLIYYSQIVNDFQKGDIAEGYSVSREKKESFPLTVTSAQKNPTAFYLCASTRGTGRYSNQPQHFGDGTRLSIL.

This clone was observed a single time. This chain uses TRBV30 with TRBJ1-5, with D perhaps TRBD1 (6 bases). With 2 bases removed from V and 3 bases from J, the gap between germline ends came to 14 bases. This CDR3 is built from 15 residues. The V gene's germline CDR1 is GTSNPN and CDR2 SVGIG (reference sequence). The CDR3 bases are TGTGCCTGGAGTCGTGTCGGACAGAACAATCAGCCCCAGCATTTT. Protein product: CAWSRVGQNNQPQHF.

This clone came up once. This rearrangement joins TRBV27 to TRBJ2-1; 7 positions agree with TRBD1. CDR3 length: 15 amino acids. Trimming at V came to 1 base and at J to 4 bases, leaving 4 bases not matched to a gene. Germline V gene lookup returns CDR1 MNHEY and CDR2 SMNVEV (reference sequence). In DNA, the CDR3 is TGTGCCAGCAGTTTATTGGGACAGAAATACAATGAGCAGTTCTTC. Amino acid sequence: CASSLLGQKYNEQFF.

This chain uses TRBV18 with TRBJ1-5; D remains ambiguous. V lost 2 bases and J lost 5, with 13 bases in between. CDR1 is KGHSH and CDR2 is LQKENI in the germline V gene. The CDR3 runs 15 residues. CDR3 coding DNA: TGTGCCAGCTCACCAGAAGGCAGGAACTATCAGCCCCAGCATTTT. This translates into CASSPEGRNYQPQHF.